This T cell receptor beta chain stems from a study of T cell responses to AZD1222 COVID-19 vaccine. General observations from the study: Increased Spike-specific TCR breadth and depth were observed after two AZD1222 doses. With dominance at 160-218 and 743-854, vaccine-associated CD4 TCRs spanned spike. Targeting of unmutated variant regions was reportedly seen in nearly half of spike-specific TCRs.

Only in-frame clones appear in the TCRdb table, and some are missing; sequencing was by immunoSEQ multiplex PCR. The sample holds around 140,000 clones, roughly 85% seen once. Regarding this clone: The antigen remains unidentified.

The CDR3 is 14 amino acids. The V end lost 5 bases, the J end lost 5 bases, and 12 bases lay between the germline ends. Per germline, CDR1 SGHTA and CDR2 FQGNSA. This chain links TRBV7-2 with TRBJ1-4; TRBD1 is a possible D gene (5 bases). Sequenced material: peripheral blood, taken on day 0 of AZD1222 vaccination. The sequence derives from an adult in good health. This CDR3 is CASSIRDGNEKLFF. DNA for the CDR3: TGTGCCAGCAGCATCCGGGACGGAAATGAAAAACTGTTTTTT.